This TCR beta chain was sequenced in a study of cytomegalovirus exposure and HLA in healthy donors. The CDR3 is 13 residues long. The V gene's germline CDR1 is LNHDA and CDR2 SQIVND (reference sequence). Trimming removed 3 bases at V and 5 bases at J, with 8 bases between. Researchers ran the PCR with 60 Vbeta and 13 Jbeta primers. Profiled with immunoSEQ multiplex PCR; TCRdb holds only in-frame clones, not every one. The sample has about 160,000 clones, 60% to 85% seen once; the top ten hold around 7%. This clone was counted a few times. The antigen is not known. Study-wide findings and caveats: Prior analysis indicated that the majority of TCR beta V segments exhibited productivity approximately 90% or approximately 30% of the time. When analyzed later, a missense DCLRE1C variant was found to be linked to TCR beta V- and J-gene trimming. Donor immune exposure was known only as CMV serostatus.

Material for sequencing was PBMCs. The rearrangement uses TRBV19 and TRBJ1-3; unclear D gene. The receptor was derived from a woman aged 40 to 55 in good health and CMV-seropositive. The CDR3 DNA sequence: TGTGCCAGTAGTATGGAGGCCCGAAACACCATATATTTT. Translated, it gives CASSMEARNTIYF.